This TCR beta chain was captured by sequencing in a study of T cells in Graves' hyperthyroidism and ophthalmopathy. This clonotype was seen repeatedly, ten times or more. Authors of the study amplified TCR beta CDR3 regions from RNA transcripts. The HTBI primer set was used in a first-round RT-PCR of the TCR CDR3. TCRdb itself ran the multiplex PCR reads through MiXCR, one entry per CDR3 protein. This table has some 360,000 distinct CDR3 sequences, around 18% appearing once. J gave up 6 bases and V 0 bases, and 11 bases lay outside the gene matches. The V gene's germline CDR1 is DFQATT and CDR2 SNEGSKA (reference sequence). The CDR3 has 17 amino acids.

The TCR comes from a woman in her forties with Graves' ophthalmopathy. The sequenced sample was blood. This chain uses TRBV20-1 with TRBJ2-7; TRBD2 agrees at 13 bases. The DNA of the CDR3 is TGCAGTGCTAGAGACCGAAAACTAGCGGGAGGGCCTGCCGAGCAGTACTTC. Amino acids: CSARDRKLAGGPAEQYF.